The clone carrying this T cell receptor (beta chain) appeared a few times. The data stem from a study of beta chain features in type 1 diabetes. The J segment lost 1 base and the V segment lost 5 bases, leaving 3 bases of the junction unmatched. Germline CDR1 PRHDT, CDR2 FYEKMQ (reference sequence). The CDR3 loop spans 14 amino acids. Every bit of the isolated RNA underwent reverse transcription, so sequencing read expressed TCRB transcripts. Sequencing used immunoSEQ multiplex PCR; TCRdb keeps in-frame clones, though not all of them. The repertoire consists of about 320,000 clones, with about 15% occurring once and the leading ten covering roughly 7%.

This TCR derives from a man aged 25-45 years in good health. The source material was central memory CD4+ T cells from blood. The rearrangement joins TRBV13 to TRBJ2-3, with 7 positions matching TRBD2. Here the CDR3 reads CASSRAGGTDTQYF. In DNA, the CDR3 is TGTGCCAGCAGCCGCGCGGGGGGCACAGATACGCAGTATTTT.